This T cell receptor (beta chain) emerged from a study of CXCR3-negative and CXCR3-positive naive CD8 T cells. Concerning this clonotype: Its cognate antigen is unknown.

Study-level results: Naive CXCR3-positive cells had TRB CDR3s more hydrophobic than those of CXCR3-negative naive cells.

The authors made the TRB cDNA libraries by 5' RACE using UMI labels. TCRdb reprocessed the 5' RACE reads; each CDR3 protein has one entry and no DNA is given. The clone table shows over 150,000 distinct CDR3 sequences, with the ten largest holding less than 0.55%. The clonotype comes from a human donor in good health. Some clones in this sample may be carry-over from other donors' samples. Sequences were obtained from naive CXCR3+ CD8+ T cells from blood. As to subset: CD45RO-CCR7+CD27+CD95- naive CD8+ T cells expressing CXCR3 (TNR3+).

CDR3 sequence: CASSSYGTGLGETQYF. This chain uses TRBV12-3 or TRBV12-4 with TRBJ2-5; TCRdb's D gene call, TRBD1, goes unchecked for lack of DNA. This CDR3 region has 16 residues.